What follows is one TCR beta chain and its context. The antigen remains unidentified. This sample was taken from a study of PD-L1 blockade in urothelial cancer. Looking at the study overall: The median number of T cells present in blood samples was around 150,000. Overall study findings and caveats: Below-median TCR clonality that was measured in pretreatment blood predicted better survival.

Data came from immunoSEQ multiplex PCR; TCRdb stores just in-frame clones and leaves some out. Of 75,000 to 95,000 clones listed, under 95% are singletons. The CDR3 is made up of 15 amino acids. Germline CDR1 is KGHSH and CDR2 is LQKENI. V shed 0 bases and J 4 bases; nucleotides not matched to a gene: 1. Time point defined: peripheral blood 6 weeks after treatment start. Locally advanced or metastatic urothelial carcinoma affected the patients. Samples spanned pretreatment and treatment, with 1 to 8 time points per patient. The origin of this receptor is an elderly woman with urothelial cancer. The chain couples TRBV18 to TRBJ1-5; 9 nucleotides line up with TRBD1. This material consisted of PBMCs, taken around atezolizumab (anti-PD-L1) treatment. The CDR3 sequence: CASSPPGQGNQPQHF. The CDR3 DNA is TGTGCCAGCTCACCACCGGGACAGGGTAATCAGCCCCAGCATTTT.